The present T cell receptor beta chain was sequenced within a study of blood T cell repertoires in COVID-19. As for the study in general: Sites in the United States, Italy and Spain provided acute and convalescent COVID-19 samples.

Authors' methods: Amplification of reference gene primers was used by the study to estimate nucleated cell counts. Clones were read by immunoSEQ multiplex PCR, and TCRdb kept only the in-frame ones, dropping some. That table supplies the V and J calls and clone size; D and trimming were determined from the DNA. The repertoire holds about 150,000 clones, with roughly 91% as singletons. Per the germline V gene, CDR1 is LNHDA and CDR2 is SQIVND (reference sequence). V was cut by 7 bases and J by 2 bases, with 15 bases left in between. This CDR3 spans 15 amino acids. The chain links TRBV19 to TRBJ1-5, with D possibly being TRBD1 (6 bases). The sample consisted of peripheral blood. The receptor comes from a man in his fifties or sixties with active or convalescent COVID-19. The CDR3 is CASMIRQVGNQPQHF. The CDR3 DNA reads TGTGCCAGTATGATTCGACAGGTAGGCAATCAGCCCCAGCATTTT.